The T cell receptor (beta chain) described here comes from a study of blood T cell repertoires in COVID-19. About the research overall: The cDNA or gDNA used as material had been derived from T cells, B-cell-depleted T cells, or PBMCs.

CDR3 length: 12 residues. Germline V gene sequence: CDR1 MNHEY, CDR2 SMNVEV (reference sequence). V lost 4 bases to trimming and J lost 3 bases, with 4 bases between them. The repertoire was sequenced with immunoSEQ multiplex PCR; TCRdb's copy has only in-frame clones and lacks some. Here the sample spans fewer than 300,000 clones, 70% to 90% being singletons. The chain uses TRBV27 and TRBJ1-5; unclear D gene. The origin of this receptor is a man between 18 and 35 years old with active or convalescent COVID-19. The sequencing input was peripheral blood. The CDR3 is CASSSFNQPQHF. The CDR3 DNA reads TGTGCCAGCAGTTCTTTCAATCAGCCCCAGCATTTT.